The present TCR beta chain was sequenced within a study of cytomegalovirus exposure and HLA in healthy donors (dated by TCRdb to about 2017). Regarding the study in general: An earlier analysis of roughly 630 of the donors reported about 250 Gb of sequence data and 117 million unique TCR beta sequences from 150 million to 200 million T cells. Donor age, sex, ethnicity and CMV serostatus were compiled together with the repertoire data. All discovery cohort repertoires had been generated using a single sequencing platform. An earlier analysis of 587 of the donors used high-throughput TCR beta sequencing to judge whether each TCR beta V gene segment behaved as functional or pseudogenic. Along with the approximately 600-subject first cohort, a separate validation cohort of around 110 different subjects was used. The T cell repertoires of several hundred subjects were profiled by immunosequencing and related to cytomegalovirus serostatus. The number of typed donors differed by locus: 629-630 for A, B, C, DRB1 and DQB1; 522 for DQA1; over 600 for DPA1; and around 450 for DPB1. A later genetic analysis took genome-wide SNP genotypes for about 65% of the 666 donors and used that subset as a discovery cohort. A later analysis re-analyzed previously published TCR beta repertoires from 650 to 800 donors and added high-resolution HLA genotyping to study TCR occurrence patterns. Among about 360 genotyped donors of the cohort, an average of about 240,000 unique TCR beta nucleotide sequences were sequenced per donor, approximately 20% of them non-productive. Among the roughly 430 genotyped donors, around 81% belonged to the genetic ancestry cluster associated with self-reported Caucasian donors. To predict cytomegalovirus infection status, the study brought together high-throughput TCR immunosequencing, statistical association of individual TCRs with disease status, and machine learning. HLA typing included class I and class II loci at four-digit resolution. Roughly five DR-DQ haplotypes were handled as single units for association and clustering because linkage in the cohort was strong. Rather than drawing on any new phenotypic data, the later analysis identified candidate immune exposures from TCR beta sequences and the way those sequences occurred across donors. The study was designed to test whether signatures of past pathogen exposure could be identified by cataloging public T cell receptors. An early release that covered around 590 HLA-typed donors contained approximately 300 gigabases of sequencing data and around 85 million unique TCR sequences. General findings and caveats noted by the study authors: The authors suggested that the approach could potentially be generalized to other disease states and immunological phenotypes. Assigning TCR associations to individual alleles was difficult when HLA alleles, especially DR and DQ, strongly co-occurred. Immune exposure information for the cohort was limited to CMV serostatus. According to a later genetic analysis, donors in an Asian-associated ancestry cluster had fewer N-insertions in productive TCRs than the approximately 650-donor mean. Linkage disequilibrium might explain the correlated functional status among segregating V segments, but an unknown experimental factor could not be ruled out. Because HLA typing was unavailable for some donors at each locus, only the typed subset was used in association tests. According to a later analysis, TCR association rates differed among HLA loci, with DRB1 alleles showing the most associated TCRs and HLA-C alleles showing the fewest. Most CMV-associated TCR beta chains appeared to be HLA-restricted in a later analysis, and the HLA associations seemed to be driven largely by CMV exposure. A group of highly shared sequence variants was considered likely to be a technical artifact of the sequencing pipeline. Several of the top co-occurrence clusters appeared to be linked to parvovirus B19, influenza, CMV and Epstein-Barr virus, according to a later analysis. An association between a missense DCLRE1C variant and V-gene and J-gene trimming of TCR beta chains was found in a later genetic analysis and replicated in an independent cohort. In vitro tests confirmed that a few of the cytomegalovirus-associated TCR beta chains recognize cytomegalovirus antigens. While some public TCRs were present in many individuals, most TCR sequences turned up only very rarely across donors. Some IMGT-functional V segments, including TRBV6-2 and TRBV6-3, could not be told apart with the 87-base-pair reads, so those segments were excluded. A later analysis associated 16,951 TCR beta sequences with specific HLA alleles at a false discovery rate of 0.05. Seventeen rarely observed V segments, including chromosome 9 orphons, were excluded from the earlier analysis of 550 to 700 of the donors because counts were too low. The classifier was reported to diagnose cytomegalovirus status with high specificity and sensitivity in both the original and validation cohorts. In a later analysis, HLA-associated TCR beta chains showed more clonal expansion and lower generation probabilities than non-associated chains that were equally common. The cohort was sequenced for TCR beta chains only, and without alpha or paired-chain data the features that could be detected were limited. A further reported finding was that TCR beta sequences accurately predicted the HLA-A and HLA-B alleles for most subjects in the first cohort. Roughly uniform sequencing depth across donors was assumed in presence/absence analyses, although this assumption may not hold. Broadly in line with IMGT annotations, most TCR beta V segments showed up in productive rearrangements about 87% or about 30% of the time in an earlier analysis of about 500 of the donors. In the study, 150 to 200 TCR beta chains were listed as associated with cytomegalovirus.

Comments on this clone: Its specific antigen is unknown. One base away there is no much larger clone; base qualities are not given.

The cohort comprised 710 or so healthy bone marrow donors. All cohort members were sampled while nominally healthy, although unrecorded immune exposures were likely present. The donor tested CMV seronegative, placing the donor among the 350 or so seronegative members of the cohort. A peripheral blood sample was collected from each donor, and TCR beta sequencing was performed on peripheral blood mononuclear cells. Genomic DNA extraction from the blood cell samples was performed with the Qiagen DNeasy Blood Extraction Kit. Libraries came from the immunoSEQ multiplex PCR assay. For the multiplex PCR, a mixture combining 60 forward primers for TCR Vbeta segments and 13 reverse primers for TCR Jbeta segments was used. The CDR3 region of rearranged TCR beta genes was amplified from genomic DNA by a multiplex PCR assay. The Illumina HiSeq System was used to sequence the amplified TCR beta libraries as 87-base-pair reads. The source study handled its data this way. In a later analysis, 77 million or so unique TCR beta chains were counted across the approximately 670 repertoires, and roughly 11 million of these chains were shared by at least two donors. To remove PCR and sequencing errors, raw reads were error-corrected and collapsed into unique sequences using a nearest-neighbor algorithm that merged closely related sequences. Alignment of CDR3 sequences to IMGT reference sequences was used to assign V, D and J gene segments. Each retained sequence needed at least a six-nucleotide match to both a V gene segment and a J gene segment. A rearrangement counted as productive if the CDR3 had no stop codons and remained in frame with V and J, and every other rearrangement counted as non-productive. Following IMGT convention, CDR3 was defined as the stretch from the second conserved V-encoded cysteine up to the conserved J-encoded phenylalanine. The earlier analysis of about 590 of the donors excluded sequences that lacked an unambiguous match to a single V gene segment. In an earlier analysis of several hundred of the donors, a V segment was called functional when productive rearrangements were above 56.7%, and segregating when the standard deviation between donors exceeded 5%. A statistical classification framework was developed to diagnose cytomegalovirus status using the catalog of TCR beta chain sequences. In a later analysis, TCR nucleotide sequences were compared against IMGT/GENE-DB human TR gene sequences so that V and J genes could be assigned. Using the TCRdist pipeline, a later analysis assigned CDR3 sequences along with most-parsimonious VDJ recombination scenarios. A later analysis defined each TCR beta chain by its CDR3 amino acid sequence plus V-gene family, and excluded reads lacking a unique V-gene family. In a later analysis, 500 to 650 highly shared, low-generation-probability nucleotide sequences were removed to address suspected cross-contamination and a sequencing artifact. A later analysis calculated a clonal expansion index for each public chain from normalized within-repertoire ranks of inferred template counts. A later analysis computed generation probabilities with a VDJ recombination model fitted to out-of-frame rearrangements, and checked the results against IGoR. A later analysis scored TCR-TCR, TCR-HLA and TCR-CMV co-occurrence with hypergeometric tests, applying a repertoire-size bias correction to TCR pairs. A later analysis estimated false discovery rates by permuting HLA or CMV assignments 20 times. In a later analysis, co-occurring TCRs were grouped using DBSCAN, with TCRdist sequence similarity added in when clustering inside HLA-allele-positive subsets. Co-occurrence clustering excluded repertoires with fewer than 30,000 or more than 120,000 public chains, plus five with anomalous nucleotide sharing. What TCRdb holds here is the immuneACCESS table cut down to in-frame rearrangements. Part of the clones is not present; checked against another copy, under half of the missing clones reflect an unresolved V gene, and the others are unexplained. V and J calls and clone size are those listed in that table; D and trimming were worked out from the DNA. This sample is represented by under 200,000 clones; around 80% of them were singletons. Around 5.7% of the sample comes from the top ten.

Reading the germline V gene (reference sequence) gives CDR1 SGHNT and CDR2 YYREEE. There are 14 amino acids in the CDR3, from cysteine to phenylalanine inclusive. Just the 42-base CDR3 DNA is kept, in frame starting at base 1. At the junction V is shortened by 5 bases and J by 0 bases; bases outside the gene matches: 2. This TCR came from a man aged 40-49 years in good health and CMV-seronegative. The material sequenced was PBMCs. The rearranged segments are TRBV5-4 and TRBJ2-1; 7 of the junction bases match TRBD1. Here the CDR3 is given as CASSRQGSYNEQFF. The nucleotides read TGTGCCAGCAGTAGACAGGGCTCCTACAATGAGCAGTTCTTC.